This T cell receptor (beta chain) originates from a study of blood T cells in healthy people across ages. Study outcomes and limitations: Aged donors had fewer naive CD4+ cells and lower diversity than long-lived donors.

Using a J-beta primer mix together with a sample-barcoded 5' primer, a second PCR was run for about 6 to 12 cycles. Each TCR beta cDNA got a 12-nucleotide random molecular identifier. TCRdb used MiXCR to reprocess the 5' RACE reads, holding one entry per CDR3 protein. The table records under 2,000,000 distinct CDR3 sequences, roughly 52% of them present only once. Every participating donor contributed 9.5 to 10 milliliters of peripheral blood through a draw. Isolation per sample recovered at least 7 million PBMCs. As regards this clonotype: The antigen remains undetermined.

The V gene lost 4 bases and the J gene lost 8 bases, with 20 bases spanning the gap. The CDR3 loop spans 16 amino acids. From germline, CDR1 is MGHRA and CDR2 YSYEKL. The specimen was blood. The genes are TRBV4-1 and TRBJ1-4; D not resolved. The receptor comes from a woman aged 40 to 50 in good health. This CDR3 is CASSRPPTPAEEKLFF. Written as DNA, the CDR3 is TGCGCCAGCAGCCGGCCACCGACACCCGCGGAAGAAAAACTGTTTTTT.